A selection of T cell receptor beta chains follows, all from one sample in a study of blood T cell repertoires in COVID-19. Clones were read by immunoSEQ multiplex PCR, and TCRdb kept only the in-frame ones, dropping some. The sample lists about 400,000 clones; under 90% were seen once. Sequenced material: PBMCs or T cells enriched from blood (not recorded which). These receptors were obtained from a woman in her twenties or thirties who had recovered from COVID-19. Both conserved end residues are part of each CDR3. A D gene is named only where the DNA matches it firmly. The size of a clone is reported for some rows only, either as once, few or many, or as a class for expanded clones.

d_gene: TRBD1
abundance: once
v_gene: TRBV29-1
j_gene: TRBJ2-5
CDR3nt: TGCAGCGTTGAAGTGGGACAGGGGCATTCAGAGACCCAGTACTTC
CDR3aa: CSVEVGQGHSETQYF

d_gene: NA
abundance: NA
v_gene: TRBV5-1
j_gene: TRBJ2-7
CDR3nt: TGCGCCAGCAGCTGGGCAGGGCCCTACGAGCAGTACTTC
CDR3aa: CASSWAGPYEQYF

d_gene: NA
abundance: NA
v_gene: TRBV4-3
j_gene: TRBJ2-2
CDR3nt: TGCGCCAGCAGCCACTGGTATACCGACTTCGCGCCAACACTGAACACCGGGGAGCTGTTTTTT
CDR3aa: CASSHWYTDFAPTLNTGELFF

d_gene: NA
abundance: few
v_gene: TRBV2
j_gene: TRBJ1-1
CDR3nt: TGTGCCACAGGAGACAGCGAAGCTTTCTTT
CDR3aa: CATGDSEAFF

d_gene: NA
abundance: NA
v_gene: TRBV5-8
j_gene: TRBJ1-5
CDR3nt: TGTGCCAGCAGCTTGGGTGACAGACGATATCAGCCCCAGCATTTT
CDR3aa: CASSLGDRRYQPQHF

d_gene: NA
abundance: NA
v_gene: TRBV5-4
j_gene: TRBJ1-5
CDR3nt: TGTGCCAGCAGCTTGGCAGGGGTGGATCAGCCCCAGCATTTT
CDR3aa: CASSLAGVDQPQHF

d_gene: TRBD1
abundance: NA
v_gene: TRBV7-9
j_gene: TRBJ1-2
CDR3nt: TGTGCCAGCAGCTTCGGGACAGGTCGGCATGGCTACACCTTC
CDR3aa: CASSFGTGRHGYTF

d_gene: NA
abundance: few
v_gene: TRBV7-3
j_gene: TRBJ2-3
CDR3nt: TGTGCCAGCAGCCGTCTCCCCGTAAGCACAGATACGCAGTATTTT
CDR3aa: CASSRLPVSTDTQYF

d_gene: TRBD1
abundance: NA
v_gene: TRBV11-3
j_gene: TRBJ2-3
CDR3nt: TGTGCCAGCAGCCCGCGGACAGGGAGCACAGATACGCAGTATTTT
CDR3aa: CASSPRTGSTDTQYF

d_gene: TRBD1
abundance: once
v_gene: TRBV28
j_gene: TRBJ2-1
CDR3nt: TGTGCCAGCAGGAAAGGCGGGACAGGGGACAATGAGCAGTTCTTC
CDR3aa: CASRKGGTGDNEQFF

d_gene: TRBD1
abundance: NA
v_gene: TRBV7-9
j_gene: TRBJ2-2
CDR3nt: TGTGCCAGCAGCCCGAGGACAGGGAACACCGGGGAGCTGTTTTTT
CDR3aa: CASSPRTGNTGELFF

d_gene: NA
abundance: NA
v_gene: TRBV6-5
j_gene: TRBJ1-5
CDR3nt: TGTGCCAGCAGCCAGGTCCACAATCAGCCCCAGCATTTT
CDR3aa: CASSQVHNQPQHF

d_gene: NA
abundance: once
v_gene: TRBV7-9
j_gene: TRBJ1-5
CDR3nt: TGTGCCAGCAGCTTAGGACGAGTTGGGCAGATCAATCAGCCCCAGCATTTT
CDR3aa: CASSLGRVGQINQPQHF

d_gene: TRBD1
abundance: NA
v_gene: TRBV29-1
j_gene: TRBJ2-6
CDR3nt: TGCAGCGTTCGGACAGGCGGAACTGGGGCCAACGTCCTGACTTTC
CDR3aa: CSVRTGGTGANVLTF

d_gene: TRBD1
abundance: NA
v_gene: TRBV4-3
j_gene: TRBJ2-7
CDR3nt: TGCGCCAGCAGCCAAACCGGGACAGGGGGCGGCGAGCAGTACTTC
CDR3aa: CASSQTGTGGGEQYF

d_gene: NA
abundance: once
v_gene: TRBV6-5
j_gene: TRBJ1-2
CDR3nt: TGTGCCACTAAGAGAGTAGCTAACTATGGCTACACCTTC
CDR3aa: CATKRVANYGYTF

d_gene: NA
abundance: NA
v_gene: TRBV9
j_gene: TRBJ2-1
CDR3nt: TGTGCCAGCAGCGGGACTATGGTAGAGGAGCAGTTCTTC
CDR3aa: CASSGTMVEEQFF

d_gene: NA
abundance: NA
v_gene: TRBV11-2
j_gene: TRBJ2-1
CDR3nt: TGTGCCAGCAGCTTAGGTGCAGGGGTTTCCAATGAGCAGTTCTTC
CDR3aa: CASSLGAGVSNEQFF

d_gene: NA
abundance: NA
v_gene: TRBV4-1
j_gene: TRBJ2-1
CDR3nt: TGCGCCAGCAGCCAATTCTCGGATGAGCAGTTCTTC
CDR3aa: CASSQFSDEQFF

d_gene: TRBD1
abundance: many
v_gene: TRBV28
j_gene: TRBJ1-2
CDR3nt: TGTGCCAGCAGTTTAGTCGGGTCAGGGGGAAGAGGCTACACCTTC
CDR3aa: CASSLVGSGGRGYTF

d_gene: NA
abundance: NA
v_gene: TRBV5-1
j_gene: TRBJ2-6
CDR3nt: TGCGCCAGCAGCTTAGACGGGGGGGCCAACGTCCTGACTTTC
CDR3aa: CASSLDGGANVLTF

d_gene: NA
abundance: NA
v_gene: TRBV4-1
j_gene: TRBJ2-5
CDR3nt: TGCGCCAGCAGCCTTTCGAGCCCAGAGACCCAGTACTTC
CDR3aa: CASSLSSPETQYF

d_gene: NA
abundance: NA
v_gene: TRBV10-3
j_gene: TRBJ2-3
CDR3nt: TGTGCCTCCGAGGGGGGCACAGATACGCAGTATTTT
CDR3aa: CASEGGTDTQYF

d_gene: NA
abundance: many
v_gene: TRBV3-1/TRBV3-2
j_gene: TRBJ1-3
CDR3nt: TGTGCCAGCAGCCGCGGGGGCTCTGGAAACACCATATATTTT
CDR3aa: CASSRGGSGNTIYF

d_gene: TRBD2
abundance: NA
v_gene: TRBV6-5
j_gene: TRBJ2-3
CDR3nt: TGTGCCAGCAGTTACGCTAGCGGGGGGGCCGTAGATACGCAGTATTTT
CDR3aa: CASSYASGGAVDTQYF

d_gene: TRBD1
abundance: NA
v_gene: TRBV5-1
j_gene: TRBJ1-2
CDR3nt: TGCGCCAGCAGCTTACGGGACAGCCGGTGGAATGGCTACACCTTC
CDR3aa: CASSLRDSRWNGYTF

d_gene: NA
abundance: NA
v_gene: TRBV18
j_gene: TRBJ2-1
CDR3nt: TGTGCCAGCTCACCACCAGGGGTTCACTCCTACAATGAGCAGTTCTTC
CDR3aa: CASSPPGVHSYNEQFF

d_gene: NA
abundance: NA
v_gene: TRBV19
j_gene: TRBJ2-5
CDR3nt: TGTGCCAGTAGTATCGGGGGGCGAGAGACCCAGTACTTC
CDR3aa: CASSIGGRETQYF

d_gene: NA
abundance: NA
v_gene: TRBV2
j_gene: TRBJ1-2
CDR3nt: TGTGCCAGCAGTGTAACAGGCCCCTATGGCTACACCTTC
CDR3aa: CASSVTGPYGYTF

d_gene: TRBD1
abundance: NA
v_gene: TRBV5-1
j_gene: TRBJ1-4
CDR3nt: TGCGCCAGCAGCTTGACGGCTACCGACAGGGGTCAACTGTTTTTT
CDR3aa: CASSLTATDRGQLFF

d_gene: TRBD1
abundance: NA
v_gene: TRBV30
j_gene: TRBJ1-3
CDR3nt: TGTGCCTGGGGGGGACAGGGAGGAAACACCATATATTTT
CDR3aa: CAWGGQGGNTIYF

d_gene: NA
abundance: NA
v_gene: TRBV7-6
j_gene: TRBJ1-3
CDR3nt: TGTGCCAGCAGCCTGAGCTCTGGAAACACCATATATTTT
CDR3aa: CASSLSSGNTIYF

d_gene: NA
abundance: NA
v_gene: TRBV5-4
j_gene: TRBJ1-1
CDR3nt: TGTGCCAGCAGCTCTAACCGTGACCGAGGGGGTGAAGCTTTCTTT
CDR3aa: CASSSNRDRGGEAFF

d_gene: TRBD2
abundance: NA
v_gene: TRBV28
j_gene: TRBJ2-1
CDR3nt: TGTGCCAGCAGTTTGGTTAGCGGGATTACTGTTGAGCAGTTCTTC
CDR3aa: CASSLVSGITVEQFF

d_gene: TRBD1
abundance: NA
v_gene: TRBV9
j_gene: TRBJ1-3
CDR3nt: TGTGCCAGCAGCGTGGGGACAGGGGGCTTCTCTGGAAACACCATATATTTT
CDR3aa: CASSVGTGGFSGNTIYF

d_gene: NA
abundance: NA
v_gene: TRBV5-5
j_gene: TRBJ1-3
CDR3nt: TGTGCCAGCAGCTCTCCGGGCCGGGGGGAGTCTGGAAACACCATATATTTT
CDR3aa: CASSSPGRGESGNTIYF

d_gene: TRBD1
abundance: NA
v_gene: TRBV5-4
j_gene: TRBJ1-1
CDR3nt: TGTGCCAGCCGGACAGGAGAGAACACTGAAGCTTTCTTT
CDR3aa: CASRTGENTEAFF

d_gene: TRBD1
abundance: NA
v_gene: TRBV7-2
j_gene: TRBJ2-7
CDR3nt: TGTGCCAGCAGCACATTTATTGTGGGACAGGGGAGGGACGAGCAGTACTTC
CDR3aa: CASSTFIVGQGRDEQYF

d_gene: NA
abundance: NA
v_gene: TRBV4-3
j_gene: TRBJ2-3
CDR3nt: TGCGCCAGCAGCCAAGACAGAGTGGGCAGCACAGATACGCAGTATTTT
CDR3aa: CASSQDRVGSTDTQYF

d_gene: TRBD2
abundance: NA
v_gene: TRBV7-2
j_gene: TRBJ2-7
CDR3nt: TGTGCCAGCAGCCCCGTAGCGGGGAGGGCGGCCTACGAGCAGTACTTC
CDR3aa: CASSPVAGRAAYEQYF

d_gene: NA
abundance: NA
v_gene: TRBV6-5
j_gene: TRBJ1-2
CDR3nt: TGTGCCAGCAGTAGGCCAGGGGCCACCTATGGCTACACCTTC
CDR3aa: CASSRPGATYGYTF

d_gene: TRBD1
abundance: NA
v_gene: TRBV29-1
j_gene: TRBJ2-7
CDR3nt: TGCAGCGTTGAAGAGTCATCCTTGACAGGGGGCCCCTACGAGCAGTACTTC
CDR3aa: CSVEESSLTGGPYEQYF

d_gene: TRBD2
abundance: NA
v_gene: TRBV19
j_gene: TRBJ2-2
CDR3nt: TGTGCCAGTAGTATCGGGACTAGCGGGGATCTAGCCGGGGAGCTGTTTTTT
CDR3aa: CASSIGTSGDLAGELFF

d_gene: NA
abundance: NA
v_gene: TRBV25-1
j_gene: TRBJ2-1
CDR3nt: TGTGCCAGCAGTGAAGCCCCTTGGGCAGGGCATTTTTACAATGAGCAGTTCTTC
CDR3aa: CASSEAPWAGHFYNEQFF

d_gene: TRBD1
abundance: once
v_gene: TRBV18
j_gene: TRBJ1-5
CDR3nt: TGTGCCAGCTCGAAAGGGACAGGGCATAATCAGCCCCAGCATTTT
CDR3aa: CASSKGTGHNQPQHF

d_gene: NA
abundance: NA
v_gene: TRBV10-2
j_gene: TRBJ2-7
CDR3nt: TGCGCCAGCAGTGAGACAGCTTTCTACGAGCAGTACTTC
CDR3aa: CASSETAFYEQYF